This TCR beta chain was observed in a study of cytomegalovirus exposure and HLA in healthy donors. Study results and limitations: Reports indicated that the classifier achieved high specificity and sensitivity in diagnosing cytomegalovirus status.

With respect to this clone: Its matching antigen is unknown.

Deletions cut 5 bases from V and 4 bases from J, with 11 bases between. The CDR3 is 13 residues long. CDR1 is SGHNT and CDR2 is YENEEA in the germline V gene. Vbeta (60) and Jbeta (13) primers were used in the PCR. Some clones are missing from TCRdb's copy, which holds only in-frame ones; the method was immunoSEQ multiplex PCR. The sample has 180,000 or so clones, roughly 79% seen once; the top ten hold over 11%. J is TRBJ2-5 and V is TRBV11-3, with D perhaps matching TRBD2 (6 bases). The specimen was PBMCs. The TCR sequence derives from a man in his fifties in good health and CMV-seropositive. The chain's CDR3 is CASSRGGVETQYF. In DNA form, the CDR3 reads TGTGCCAGCAGCAGAGGAGGGGTAGAGACCCAGTACTTC.